This TCR beta chain was recovered during a study of OX40 agonist ivuxolimab in advanced cancers. The overall study: At 0.01 to 10 mg/kg, ivuxolimab was administered intravenously to patients every 2 weeks. Age averaged about 62 years (range roughly 20 to 90), and more than 80% were male.

Assay: immunoSEQ multiplex PCR; the TCRdb copy retains only in-frame clones and omits some. Among around 79,000 clones listed, approximately 89% were seen once. This clone has more than one count but fewer than ten. Germline V lookup: CDR1 LNHDA, CDR2 SQIVND (reference sequence). The CDR3 has 16 amino acids. Deletions cut 4 bases from V and 1 base from J, with 14 bases between. The receptor comes from an adult with an advanced solid tumor such as melanoma, head and neck, liver or kidney cancer. The gene calls are TRBV19 and TRBJ1-5; TRBD1 is a possible D gene (6 bases). Here the sequenced sample was CD4+ or CD8+ T cells sorted from blood, taken in a trial of the OX40 agonist ivuxolimab. The CDR3 bases are TGTGCCAGTAGTACCTCGCGAGGGGGGAGCAATCAGCCCCAGCATTTT. Translation gives CASSTSRGGSNQPQHF.